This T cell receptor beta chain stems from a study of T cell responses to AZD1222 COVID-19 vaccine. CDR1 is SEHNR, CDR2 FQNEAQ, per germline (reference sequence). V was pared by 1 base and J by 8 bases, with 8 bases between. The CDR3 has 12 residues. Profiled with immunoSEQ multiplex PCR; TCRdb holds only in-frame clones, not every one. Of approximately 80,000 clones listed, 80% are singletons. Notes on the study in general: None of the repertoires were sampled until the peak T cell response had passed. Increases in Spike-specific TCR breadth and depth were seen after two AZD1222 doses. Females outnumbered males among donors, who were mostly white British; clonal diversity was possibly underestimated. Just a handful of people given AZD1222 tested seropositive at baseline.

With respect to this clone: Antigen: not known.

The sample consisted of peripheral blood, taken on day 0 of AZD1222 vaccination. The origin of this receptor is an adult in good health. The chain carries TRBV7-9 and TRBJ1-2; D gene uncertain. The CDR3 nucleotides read TGTGCCAGCAGCTTAGAGCGCAGGGGCTACACCTTC. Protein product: CASSLERRGYTF.